This paragraph covers one T cell receptor (beta chain) sequence. What it binds is not known. The CDR3 has 14 residues. Germline loops: CDR1 MNHNS, CDR2 SASEGT. The V and J ends lost 6 bases and 6 bases, in that order; junction bases with no gene match: 5. This record belongs to a study of cytomegalovirus exposure and HLA in healthy donors. Findings and limits, study-wide: Among TCR beta chains of equal frequency, HLA-associated ones were more clonally expanded in a later analysis. Researchers catalogued over 150 TCR beta chains as cytomegalovirus-associated. On later analysis, the bulk of CMV-associated TCR beta chains appeared to be HLA-restricted.

Primers: 60 Vbeta forward and 13 Jbeta reverse. The repertoire was sequenced with immunoSEQ multiplex PCR; TCRdb's copy has only in-frame clones and lacks some. The profile shows 100,000 to 150,000 clones, roughly a sixth of them singletons. The sequenced sample was PBMCs. The chain links TRBV6-1 to TRBJ1-5; 10 bases match TRBD1. The sequence came from a female donor in good health and CMV-seropositive. The CDR3 spells CASREDRGFQPQHF. The CDR3 nucleotides read TGTGCCAGCAGAGAGGACAGGGGGTTTCAGCCCCAGCATTTT.